A selection of T cell receptor beta chains follows, all from one sample in a study of blood T cell repertoires in COVID-19. Sequencing used immunoSEQ multiplex PCR; TCRdb keeps in-frame clones, though not all of them. The table records approximately 190,000 clones, roughly 82% of them present only once. Sequencing was performed on peripheral blood. These TCRs come from a woman in her fifties or sixties with COVID-19, enrolled during active disease. Both conserved end residues are part of each CDR3. A D gene is named only where the DNA matches it firmly. Only part of the rows carry a size: once, few, many, or a class if the clone is expanded.

j_gene: TRBJ2-7
d_gene: NA
v_gene: TRBV19
abundance: NA
CDR3aa: CASSITGAPYEQYF
CDR3nt: TGTGCCAGTAGTATCACGGGTGCCCCCTACGAGCAGTACTTC

j_gene: TRBJ2-7
d_gene: TRBD1
v_gene: TRBV7-8
abundance: NA
CDR3aa: CASSPQGVEQYF
CDR3nt: TGTGCCAGCAGCCCGCAGGGGGTCGAGCAGTACTTC

j_gene: TRBJ2-1
d_gene: NA
v_gene: TRBV24-1
abundance: few
CDR3aa: CATSAPAKGDYNEQFF
CDR3nt: TGTGCCACCAGTGCCCCCGCCAAGGGGGACTACAATGAGCAGTTCTTC

j_gene: TRBJ1-6
d_gene: TRBD1
v_gene: TRBV18
abundance: NA
CDR3aa: CASSSLDRGNSPLHF
CDR3nt: TGTGCCAGCTCATCGTTAGACAGGGGGAATTCACCCCTCCACTTT

j_gene: TRBJ1-5
d_gene: NA
v_gene: TRBV7-2
abundance: few
CDR3aa: CASSLAAGVGQPQHF
CDR3nt: TGTGCCAGCAGCTTAGCAGCAGGGGTTGGGCAGCCCCAGCATTTT

j_gene: TRBJ2-1
d_gene: TRBD2
v_gene: TRBV3-1/TRBV3-2
abundance: NA
CDR3aa: CASSQGLAGLQFF
CDR3nt: TGTGCCAGCAGCCAAGGTCTAGCGGGGCTTCAGTTCTTC

j_gene: TRBJ2-1
d_gene: TRBD2
v_gene: TRBV5-4
abundance: NA
CDR3aa: CASSPGLAGGREQFF
CDR3nt: TGTGCCAGCAGCCCGGGACTAGCGGGAGGCAGGGAGCAGTTCTTC

j_gene: TRBJ2-1
d_gene: TRBD2
v_gene: TRBV4-1
abundance: NA
CDR3aa: CASSPGLAGHNEQFF
CDR3nt: TGCGCCAGCAGCCCGGGACTAGCGGGACACAATGAGCAGTTCTTC

j_gene: TRBJ2-7
d_gene: TRBD2
v_gene: TRBV3-1/TRBV3-2
abundance: NA
CDR3aa: CASTLAGTAYEQYF
CDR3nt: TGTGCCAGCACCTTAGCGGGAACGGCCTACGAGCAGTACTTC

j_gene: TRBJ2-5
d_gene: NA
v_gene: TRBV11-2
abundance: NA
CDR3aa: CASSLGAVGETQYF
CDR3nt: TGTGCCAGCAGCTTAGGGGCAGTGGGAGAGACCCAGTACTTC

j_gene: TRBJ2-5
d_gene: NA
v_gene: TRBV21-1
abundance: NA
CDR3aa: CASSNPSGGAGCEETQYF
CDR3nt: TGTGCCAGCAGCAACCCTAGCGGGGGGGCCGGCTGCGAGGAGACCCAGTACTTC

j_gene: TRBJ1-5
d_gene: NA
v_gene: TRBV18
abundance: NA
CDR3aa: CASSPVPRYQPQHF
CDR3nt: TGTGCCAGCTCACCAGTTCCCAGATATCAGCCCCAGCATTTT

j_gene: TRBJ2-3
d_gene: TRBD1
v_gene: TRBV7-3
abundance: NA
CDR3aa: CASSLGRGLITDTQYF
CDR3nt: TGTGCCAGCAGTCTTGGCAGGGGGCTTATCACAGATACGCAGTATTTT

j_gene: TRBJ2-1
d_gene: TRBD2
v_gene: TRBV6-4
abundance: NA
CDR3aa: CASSVDLAGPNEQFF
CDR3nt: TGTGCCAGCAGTGTGGATCTAGCGGGACCCAATGAGCAGTTCTTC

j_gene: TRBJ2-5
d_gene: NA
v_gene: TRBV28
abundance: NA
CDR3aa: CASTRGWGDQETQYF
CDR3nt: TGTGCCAGCACCCGGGGCTGGGGGGATCAAGAGACCCAGTACTTC

j_gene: TRBJ2-3
d_gene: NA
v_gene: TRBV28
abundance: NA
CDR3aa: CAVGGSGTDTQYF
CDR3nt: TGTGCAGTGGGTGGGAGCGGGACAGATACGCAGTATTTT

j_gene: TRBJ1-2
d_gene: TRBD1
v_gene: TRBV3-1/TRBV3-2
abundance: once
CDR3aa: CASSLGGDSRNYGYTF
CDR3nt: TGTGCCAGCAGCCTGGGTGGGGACAGTCGAAACTATGGCTACACCTTC

j_gene: TRBJ2-7
d_gene: NA
v_gene: TRBV5-1
abundance: NA
CDR3aa: CASSLHDGSYEQYF
CDR3nt: TGCGCCAGCAGCTTGCACGACGGGTCCTACGAGCAGTACTTC

j_gene: TRBJ1-2
d_gene: TRBD1
v_gene: TRBV9
abundance: NA
CDR3aa: CASSGAFPGQGAKGYTF
CDR3nt: TGTGCCAGCAGCGGAGCTTTCCCTGGACAGGGGGCTAAGGGCTACACCTTC

j_gene: TRBJ2-1
d_gene: TRBD2
v_gene: TRBV29-1
abundance: NA
CDR3aa: CSVVTGTSGGGEQFF
CDR3nt: TGCAGCGTTGTGACCGGGACTAGCGGGGGGGGTGAGCAGTTCTTC

j_gene: TRBJ1-3
d_gene: TRBD1
v_gene: TRBV11-1
abundance: once
CDR3aa: CASSLFDRVSGNTIYF
CDR3nt: TGTGCCAGCAGCTTATTCGACAGGGTCTCTGGAAACACCATATATTTT

j_gene: TRBJ2-1
d_gene: NA
v_gene: TRBV12-3/TRBV12-4
abundance: NA
CDR3aa: CASSPLYEQFF
CDR3nt: TGTGCCAGCAGTCCCTTATATGAGCAGTTCTTC

j_gene: TRBJ2-4
d_gene: TRBD2
v_gene: TRBV7-9
abundance: NA
CDR3aa: CASSLLGGLGNIQYF
CDR3nt: TGTGCCAGCAGCTTATTGGGAGGGTTGGGAAACATTCAGTACTTC

j_gene: TRBJ2-1
d_gene: TRBD1
v_gene: TRBV10-2
abundance: NA
CDR3aa: CASKRDRATYNEQFF
CDR3nt: TGCGCCAGCAAACGGGACAGGGCCACCTACAATGAGCAGTTCTTC

j_gene: TRBJ1-2
d_gene: TRBD1
v_gene: TRBV4-1
abundance: few
CDR3aa: CASTSTGAGEGYTF
CDR3nt: TGCGCCAGCACCTCGACAGGGGCTGGGGAAGGCTACACCTTC

j_gene: TRBJ1-1
d_gene: TRBD1
v_gene: TRBV9
abundance: NA
CDR3aa: CASSVAARGQNTEAFF
CDR3nt: TGTGCCAGCAGCGTAGCGGCCAGGGGGCAGAACACTGAAGCTTTCTTT

j_gene: TRBJ2-5
d_gene: NA
v_gene: TRBV12-1
abundance: NA
CDR3aa: CASSSLGVETQYF
CDR3nt: TGTGCCAGCAGCTCTTTAGGGGTGGAGACCCAGTACTTC

j_gene: TRBJ1-4
d_gene: NA
v_gene: TRBV6-5
abundance: NA
CDR3aa: CASSSQGGNVNEKLFF
CDR3nt: TGTGCCAGCAGTTCACAGGGCGGAAACGTTAATGAAAAACTGTTTTTT

j_gene: TRBJ2-2
d_gene: TRBD1
v_gene: TRBV6-2/TRBV6-3
abundance: NA
CDR3aa: CASSSDRDRGFRFTGELFF
CDR3nt: TGTGCCAGCAGTTCTGACCGGGACAGGGGCTTCAGGTTCACCGGGGAGCTGTTTTTT

j_gene: TRBJ2-1
d_gene: TRBD1
v_gene: TRBV7-3
abundance: NA
CDR3aa: CASSSRPGQGTYNEQFF
CDR3nt: TGTGCCAGCAGCTCACGTCCGGGACAGGGGACCTACAATGAGCAGTTCTTC

j_gene: TRBJ1-2
d_gene: TRBD1
v_gene: TRBV19
abundance: NA
CDR3aa: CASRGQGGYGYTF
CDR3nt: TGTGCCAGTAGGGGACAGGGAGGCTATGGCTACACCTTC

j_gene: TRBJ1-5
d_gene: TRBD1
v_gene: TRBV7-2
abundance: NA
CDR3aa: CASSLDRGGNQPQHF
CDR3nt: TGTGCCAGCAGCTTAGACAGGGGTGGCAATCAGCCCCAGCATTTT

j_gene: TRBJ2-7
d_gene: TRBD2
v_gene: TRBV18
abundance: NA
CDR3aa: CASSPFPSGSYEQYF
CDR3nt: TGTGCCAGCTCACCTTTCCCTAGCGGATCCTACGAGCAGTACTTC

j_gene: TRBJ1-1
d_gene: NA
v_gene: TRBV5-4
abundance: NA
CDR3aa: CASSRGGSTEAFF
CDR3nt: TGTGCCAGCAGCCGGGGAGGGTCCACTGAAGCTTTCTTT

j_gene: TRBJ1-3
d_gene: NA
v_gene: TRBV2
abundance: NA
CDR3aa: CASGIISGNTIYF
CDR3nt: TGTGCCAGCGGCATAATCTCTGGAAACACCATATATTTT

j_gene: TRBJ1-1
d_gene: TRBD1
v_gene: TRBV5-1
abundance: NA
CDR3aa: CASSSGTALIGAFF
CDR3nt: TGCGCCAGCAGCTCCGGGACAGCGTTGATAGGAGCTTTCTTT

j_gene: TRBJ2-2
d_gene: TRBD2
v_gene: TRBV11-3
abundance: NA
CDR3aa: CASSRVLAGGLTGELFF
CDR3nt: TGTGCCAGCAGCCGAGTACTAGCGGGGGGGCTCACCGGGGAGCTGTTTTTT

j_gene: TRBJ2-3
d_gene: TRBD2
v_gene: TRBV5-1
abundance: NA
CDR3aa: CASSFSSGAGTDTQYF
CDR3nt: TGCGCCAGCAGCTTTTCTAGCGGGGCGGGGACAGATACGCAGTATTTT

j_gene: TRBJ2-1
d_gene: NA
v_gene: TRBV29-1
abundance: NA
CDR3aa: CSVVPFGNEQFF
CDR3nt: TGCAGCGTAGTCCCCTTCGGGAATGAGCAGTTCTTC

j_gene: TRBJ2-1
d_gene: TRBD2
v_gene: TRBV6-5
abundance: NA
CDR3aa: CASFPSGSRNEQFF
CDR3nt: TGTGCCAGTTTCCCTAGCGGGAGTAGGAATGAGCAGTTCTTC

j_gene: TRBJ1-2
d_gene: TRBD1
v_gene: TRBV19
abundance: few
CDR3aa: CASSIGQGDGYTF
CDR3nt: TGTGCCAGTAGTATCGGACAGGGCGATGGCTACACCTTC

j_gene: TRBJ2-1
d_gene: TRBD2
v_gene: TRBV9
abundance: NA
CDR3aa: CASSPPGGSGRVEQFF
CDR3nt: TGTGCCAGCAGCCCACCCGGCGGTAGCGGGAGGGTTGAGCAGTTCTTC

j_gene: TRBJ2-1
d_gene: TRBD1
v_gene: TRBV7-9
abundance: NA
CDR3aa: CASSEGTGGSYNEQFF
CDR3nt: TGTGCCAGCAGCGAGGGGACAGGGGGCTCCTACAATGAGCAGTTCTTC

j_gene: TRBJ2-2
d_gene: TRBD2
v_gene: TRBV10-3
abundance: NA
CDR3aa: CAISGLAGGSNTGELFF
CDR3nt: TGTGCCATCAGTGGACTAGCGGGGGGATCGAACACCGGGGAGCTGTTTTTT

j_gene: TRBJ2-3
d_gene: NA
v_gene: TRBV30
abundance: once
CDR3aa: CAWGTGLTDTQYF
CDR3nt: TGTGCCTGGGGGACGGGTCTCACGGATACGCAGTATTTT

j_gene: TRBJ2-2
d_gene: TRBD1
v_gene: TRBV6-6
abundance: NA
CDR3aa: CASSSNRGQGPGELFF
CDR3nt: TGTGCCAGCAGTTCCAACCGGGGACAGGGGCCCGGGGAGCTGTTTTTT

j_gene: TRBJ2-1
d_gene: TRBD2
v_gene: TRBV5-1
abundance: NA
CDR3aa: CASQTSGGAYEQFF
CDR3nt: TGCGCCAGCCAGACTAGCGGGGGGGCCTATGAGCAGTTCTTC

j_gene: TRBJ2-3
d_gene: TRBD1
v_gene: TRBV30
abundance: few
CDR3aa: CAWSGGTGWYDTQYF
CDR3nt: TGTGCCTGGAGTGGAGGGACAGGGTGGTATGATACGCAGTATTTT

j_gene: TRBJ2-3
d_gene: NA
v_gene: TRBV9
abundance: NA
CDR3aa: CASSAVTDTQYF
CDR3nt: TGTGCCAGCAGCGCGGTCACAGATACGCAGTATTTT